This T cell receptor (beta chain) was sequenced during a study of cytomegalovirus exposure and HLA in healthy donors. V was pared by 0 bases and J by 0 bases, with 13 bases between. CDR1 SGDLS and CDR2 YYNGEE come from the germline V gene. The CDR3 runs to 17 residues. Both 60 Vbeta primers and 13 Jbeta primers went into the PCR. This table comes from immunoSEQ multiplex PCR, and its TCRdb copy is limited to in-frame clones, with some not included. The sample has roughly 120,000 clones; 80% are singletons. The receptor's source is a man under 40 in good health and CMV-seronegative. The sample was PBMCs. The J gene is TRBJ1-5, the V gene TRBV9, with D uncertain. The CDR3 bases are TGTGCCAGCAGCGTAGGGGGAGGATGGGTTAGCAATCAGCCCCAGCATTTT. Translation gives CASSVGGGWVSNQPQHF.